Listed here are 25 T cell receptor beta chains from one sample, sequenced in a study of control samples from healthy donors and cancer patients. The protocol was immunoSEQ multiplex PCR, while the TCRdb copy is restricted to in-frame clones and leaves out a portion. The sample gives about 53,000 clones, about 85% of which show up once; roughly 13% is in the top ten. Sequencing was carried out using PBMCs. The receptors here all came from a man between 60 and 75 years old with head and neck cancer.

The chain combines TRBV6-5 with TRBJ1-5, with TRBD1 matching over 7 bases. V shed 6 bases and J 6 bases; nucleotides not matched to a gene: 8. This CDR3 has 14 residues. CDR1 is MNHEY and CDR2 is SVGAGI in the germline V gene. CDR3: CASSPQGSGQPQHF. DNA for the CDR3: TGTGCCAGCAGCCCACAGGGGTCGGGTCAGCCCCAGCATTTT.

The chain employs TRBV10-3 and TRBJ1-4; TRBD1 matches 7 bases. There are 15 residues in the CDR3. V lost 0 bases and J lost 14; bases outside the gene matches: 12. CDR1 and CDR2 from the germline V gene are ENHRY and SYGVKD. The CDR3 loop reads CAISESGQGGTGLFF. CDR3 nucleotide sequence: TGTGCCATCAGTGAGTCTGGGCAGGGGGGAACCGGGCTGTTTTTT.

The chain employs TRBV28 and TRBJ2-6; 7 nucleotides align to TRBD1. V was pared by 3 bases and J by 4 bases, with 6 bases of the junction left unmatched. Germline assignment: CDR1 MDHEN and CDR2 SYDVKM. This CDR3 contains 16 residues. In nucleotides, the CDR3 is TGTGCCAGCAGTTTCAGAGGGGGCTCCGGGGCCAACGTCCTGACTTTC. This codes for CASSFRGGSGANVLTF.

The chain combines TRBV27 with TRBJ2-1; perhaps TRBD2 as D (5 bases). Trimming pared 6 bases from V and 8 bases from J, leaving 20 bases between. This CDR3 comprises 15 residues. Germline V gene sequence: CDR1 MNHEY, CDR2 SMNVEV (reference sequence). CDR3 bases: TGTGCCAGCAGCCCCCCCAGAAGAGGGTTTCATGAGCAGTTCTTC. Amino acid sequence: CASSPPRRGFHEQFF.

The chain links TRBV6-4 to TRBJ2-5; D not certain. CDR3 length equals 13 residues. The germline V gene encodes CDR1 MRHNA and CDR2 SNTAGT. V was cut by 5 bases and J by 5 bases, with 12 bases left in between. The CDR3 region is CASSREREETQYF. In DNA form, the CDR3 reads TGTGCCAGCAGTAGAGAGAGAGAGGAGACCCAGTACTTC.

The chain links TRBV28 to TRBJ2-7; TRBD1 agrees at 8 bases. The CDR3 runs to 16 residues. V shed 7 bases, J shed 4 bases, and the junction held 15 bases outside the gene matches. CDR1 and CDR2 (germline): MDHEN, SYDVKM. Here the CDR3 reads CASTPLLRDRRYEQYF. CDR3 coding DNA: TGTGCCAGCACCCCTTTACTCCGGGACAGGAGGTACGAGCAGTACTTC. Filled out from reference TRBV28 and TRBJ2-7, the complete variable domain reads DVKVTQSSRYLVKRTGEKVFLECVQDMDHENMFWYRQDPGLGLRLIYFSYDVKMKEKGDIPEGYSVSREKKERFSLILESASTNQTSMYLCASTPLLRDRRYEQYFGPGTRLTVT.

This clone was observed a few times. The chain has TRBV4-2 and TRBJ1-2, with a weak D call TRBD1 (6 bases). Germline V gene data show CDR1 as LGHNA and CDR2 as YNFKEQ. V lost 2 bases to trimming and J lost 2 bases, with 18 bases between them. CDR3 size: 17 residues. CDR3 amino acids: CASSQTQGRISNYGYTF. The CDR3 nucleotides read TGTGCCAGCAGCCAAACACAGGGTCGCATTTCAAACTATGGCTACACCTTC.

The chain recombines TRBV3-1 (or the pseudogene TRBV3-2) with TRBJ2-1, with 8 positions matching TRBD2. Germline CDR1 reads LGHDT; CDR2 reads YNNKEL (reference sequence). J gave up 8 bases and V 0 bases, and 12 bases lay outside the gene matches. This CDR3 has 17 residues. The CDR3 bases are TGTGCCAGCAGCCAAGATTACCTTCAGCGGGAGCCCTATGAGCAGTTCTTC. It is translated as CASSQDYLQREPYEQFF.

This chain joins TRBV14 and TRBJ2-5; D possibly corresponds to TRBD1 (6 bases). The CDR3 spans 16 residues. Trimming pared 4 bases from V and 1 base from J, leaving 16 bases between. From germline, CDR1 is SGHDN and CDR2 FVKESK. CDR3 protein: CASSLRGTMAQETQYF. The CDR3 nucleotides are TGTGCCAGCAGCCTAAGAGGGACAATGGCCCAAGAGACCCAGTACTTC.

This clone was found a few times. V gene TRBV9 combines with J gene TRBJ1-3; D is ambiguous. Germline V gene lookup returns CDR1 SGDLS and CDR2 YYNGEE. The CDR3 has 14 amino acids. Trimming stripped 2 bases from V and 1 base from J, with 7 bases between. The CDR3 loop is CASSVSKSGNTIYF. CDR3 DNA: TGTGCCAGCAGCGTTAGCAAATCTGGAAACACCATATATTTT. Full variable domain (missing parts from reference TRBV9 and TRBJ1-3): DSGVTQTPKHLITATGQRVTLRCSPRSGDLSVYWYQQSLDQGLQFLIQYYNGEERAKGNILERFSAQQFPDLHSELNLSSLELGDSALYFCASSVSKSGNTIYFGEGSWLTVV.

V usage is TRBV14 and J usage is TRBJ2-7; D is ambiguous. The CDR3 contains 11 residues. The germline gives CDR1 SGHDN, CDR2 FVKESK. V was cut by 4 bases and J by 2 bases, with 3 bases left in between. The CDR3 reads CASSRTYEQYF. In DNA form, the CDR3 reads TGTGCCAGCAGCCGAACCTACGAGCAGTACTTC.

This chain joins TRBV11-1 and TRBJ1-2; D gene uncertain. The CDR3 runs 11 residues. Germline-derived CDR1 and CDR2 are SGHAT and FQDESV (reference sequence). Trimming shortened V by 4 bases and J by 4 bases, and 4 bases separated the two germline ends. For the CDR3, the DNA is TGTGCCAGCAGCTATGGCTATGGCTACACCTTC. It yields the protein CASSYGYGYTF.

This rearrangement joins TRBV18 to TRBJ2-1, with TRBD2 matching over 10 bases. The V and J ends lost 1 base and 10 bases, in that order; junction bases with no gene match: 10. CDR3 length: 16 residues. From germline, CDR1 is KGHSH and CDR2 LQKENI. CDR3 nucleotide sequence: TGTGCCAGCTCACCACTTTTCCTAGCGGGAGCGGGGGAGCAGTTCTTC. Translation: CASSPLFLAGAGEQFF.

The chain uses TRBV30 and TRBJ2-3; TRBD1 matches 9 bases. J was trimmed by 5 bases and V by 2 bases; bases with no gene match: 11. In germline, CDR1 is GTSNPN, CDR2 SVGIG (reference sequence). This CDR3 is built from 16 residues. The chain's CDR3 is CAWSRRQGGVGDTQYF. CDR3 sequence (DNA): TGTGCCTGGAGTAGACGACAGGGGGGAGTTGGAGATACGCAGTATTTT.

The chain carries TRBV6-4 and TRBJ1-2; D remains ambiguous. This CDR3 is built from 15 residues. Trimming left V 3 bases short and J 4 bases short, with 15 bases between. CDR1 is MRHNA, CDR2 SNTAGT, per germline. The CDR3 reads CASSDRAENGYGYTF. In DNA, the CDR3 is TGTGCCAGCAGTGATAGGGCAGAAAACGGCTATGGCTACACCTTC.

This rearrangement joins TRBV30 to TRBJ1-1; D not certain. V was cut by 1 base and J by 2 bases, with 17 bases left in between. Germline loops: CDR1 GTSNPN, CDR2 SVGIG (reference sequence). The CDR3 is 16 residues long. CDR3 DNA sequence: TGTGCCTGGAGTGCGACTACAAGCGCACTCAACACTGAAGCTTTCTTT. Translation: CAWSATTSALNTEAFF.

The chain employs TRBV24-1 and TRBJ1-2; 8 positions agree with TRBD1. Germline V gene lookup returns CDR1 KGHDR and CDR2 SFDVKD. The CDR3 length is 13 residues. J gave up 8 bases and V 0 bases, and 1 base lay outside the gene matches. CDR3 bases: TGTGCCACCAGTGATTTGGGACAGGGAGGCTACACCTTC. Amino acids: CATSDLGQGGYTF.

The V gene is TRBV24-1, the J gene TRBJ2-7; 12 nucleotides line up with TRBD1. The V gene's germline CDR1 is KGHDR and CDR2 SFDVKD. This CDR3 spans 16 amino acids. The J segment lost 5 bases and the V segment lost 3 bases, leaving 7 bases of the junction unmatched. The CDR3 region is CATSDPGDRGLDEQYF. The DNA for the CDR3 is TGTGCCACCAGTGATCCGGGGGACAGGGGGCTAGACGAGCAGTACTTC.

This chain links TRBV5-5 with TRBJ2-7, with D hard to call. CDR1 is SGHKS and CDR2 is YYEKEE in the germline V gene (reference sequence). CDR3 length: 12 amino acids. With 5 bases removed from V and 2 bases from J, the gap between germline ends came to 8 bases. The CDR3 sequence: CASSLITYEQYF. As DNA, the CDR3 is TGTGCCAGCAGTCTGATTACCTACGAGCAGTACTTC.

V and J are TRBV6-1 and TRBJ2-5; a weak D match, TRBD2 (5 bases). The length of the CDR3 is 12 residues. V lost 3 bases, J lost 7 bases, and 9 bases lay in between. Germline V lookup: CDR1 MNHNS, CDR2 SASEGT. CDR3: CASSDSGRTQYF. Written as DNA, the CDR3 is TGTGCCAGCAGTGATTCTGGGAGGACCCAGTACTTC.

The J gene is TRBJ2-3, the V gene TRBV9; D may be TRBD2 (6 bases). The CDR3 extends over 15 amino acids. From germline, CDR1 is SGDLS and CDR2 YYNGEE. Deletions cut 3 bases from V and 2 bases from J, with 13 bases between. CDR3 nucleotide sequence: TGTGCCAGCAGCGCGGATGGGGGGACCACAGATACGCAGTATTTT. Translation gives CASSADGGTTDTQYF.

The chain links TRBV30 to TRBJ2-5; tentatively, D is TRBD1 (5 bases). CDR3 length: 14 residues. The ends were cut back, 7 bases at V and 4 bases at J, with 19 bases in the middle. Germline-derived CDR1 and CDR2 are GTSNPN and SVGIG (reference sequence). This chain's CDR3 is CASSFVQVGETQYF. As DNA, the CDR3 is TGTGCCTCATCTTTTGTACAGGTGGGAGAGACCCAGTACTTC.

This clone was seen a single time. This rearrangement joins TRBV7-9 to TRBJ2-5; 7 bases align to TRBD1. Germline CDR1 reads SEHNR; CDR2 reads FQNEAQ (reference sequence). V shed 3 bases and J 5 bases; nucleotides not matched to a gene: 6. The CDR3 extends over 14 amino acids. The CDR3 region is CASSFPGQLETQYF. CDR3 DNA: TGTGCCAGCAGCTTCCCGGGACAGCTGGAGACCCAGTACTTC.

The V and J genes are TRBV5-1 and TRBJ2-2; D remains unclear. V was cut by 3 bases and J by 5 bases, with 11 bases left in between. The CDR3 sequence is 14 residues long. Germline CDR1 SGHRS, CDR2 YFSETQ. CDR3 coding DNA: TGCGCCAGCAGCTCTTCACCTAGGACCGGGGAGCTGTTTTTT. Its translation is CASSSSPRTGELFF.

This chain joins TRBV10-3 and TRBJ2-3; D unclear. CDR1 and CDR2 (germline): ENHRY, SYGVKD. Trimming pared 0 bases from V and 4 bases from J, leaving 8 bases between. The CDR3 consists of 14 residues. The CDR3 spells CAISESRAADTQYF. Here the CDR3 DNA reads TGTGCCATCAGTGAGTCCCGTGCCGCAGATACGCAGTATTTT.